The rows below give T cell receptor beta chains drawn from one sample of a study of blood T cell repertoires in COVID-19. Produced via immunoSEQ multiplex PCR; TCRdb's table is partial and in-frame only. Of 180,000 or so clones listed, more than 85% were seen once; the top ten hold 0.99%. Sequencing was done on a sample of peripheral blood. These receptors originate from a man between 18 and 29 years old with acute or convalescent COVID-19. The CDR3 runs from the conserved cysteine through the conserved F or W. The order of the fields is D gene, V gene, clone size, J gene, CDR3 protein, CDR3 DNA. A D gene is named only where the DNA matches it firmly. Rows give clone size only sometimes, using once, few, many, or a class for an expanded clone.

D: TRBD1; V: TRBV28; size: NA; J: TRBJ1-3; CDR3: CASSLDRGSGNTIYF; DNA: TGTGCCAGCAGTTTGGACAGGGGGAGTGGAAACACCATATATTTT
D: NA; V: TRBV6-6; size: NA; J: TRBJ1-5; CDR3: CASSYLGAGQPQHF; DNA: TGTGCCAGCAGTTACTTAGGGGCGGGACAGCCCCAGCATTTT
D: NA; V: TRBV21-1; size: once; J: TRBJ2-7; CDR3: CASSYTDRAYEQYF; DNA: TGTGCCAGCAGCTATACGGACAGGGCCTACGAGCAGTACTTC
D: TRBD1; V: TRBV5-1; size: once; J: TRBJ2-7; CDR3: CASSLFSGGSYEQYF; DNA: TGCGCCAGCAGCTTGTTTTCAGGGGGTTCCTACGAGCAGTACTTC
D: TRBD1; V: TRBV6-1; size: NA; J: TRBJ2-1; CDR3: CASSDPGQGNNEQFF; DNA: TGTGCCAGCAGTGACCCGGGACAGGGGAACAATGAGCAGTTCTTC
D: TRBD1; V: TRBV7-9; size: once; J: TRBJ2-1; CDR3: CASSARTGAYNEQFF; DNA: TGTGCCAGCAGCGCGAGGACAGGAGCTTACAATGAGCAGTTCTTC
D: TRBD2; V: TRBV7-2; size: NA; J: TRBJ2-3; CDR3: CASTPSRAAGRRTDTQYF; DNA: TGTGCCAGCACCCCCAGTAGGGCAGCGGGGAGACGCACAGATACGCAGTATTTT
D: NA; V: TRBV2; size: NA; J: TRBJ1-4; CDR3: CASSEGGAASTNEKLFF; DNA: TGTGCCAGCAGTGAGGGAGGGGCGGCAAGTACTAATGAAAAACTGTTTTTT
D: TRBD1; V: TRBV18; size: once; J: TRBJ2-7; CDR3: CASSSDRGSSYEQYF; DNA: TGTGCCAGCTCATCCGACAGGGGGTCCTCCTACGAGCAGTACTTC
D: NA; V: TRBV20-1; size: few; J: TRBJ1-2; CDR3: CSASGRYGYTF; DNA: TGCAGCGCCTCAGGGAGGTACGGCTACACCTTC
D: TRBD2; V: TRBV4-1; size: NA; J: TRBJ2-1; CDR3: CASSQASSGGNNEQFF; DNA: TGCGCCAGCAGCCAAGCTTCTAGCGGGGGGAACAATGAGCAGTTCTTC
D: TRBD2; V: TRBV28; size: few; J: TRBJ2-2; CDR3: CASRSGGNTGELFF; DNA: TGTGCCAGCAGGTCGGGGGGGAACACCGGGGAGCTGTTTTTT
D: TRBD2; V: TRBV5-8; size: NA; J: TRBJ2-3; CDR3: CASSLELAGVPEYF; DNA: TGTGCCAGCAGCCTAGAACTAGCGGGGGTACCGGAGTATTTT
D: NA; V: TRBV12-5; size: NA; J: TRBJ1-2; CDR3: CASGPAGVWLQFNYGYTF; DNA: TGTGCTAGTGGCCCGGCCGGGGTCTGGCTACAATTCAACTATGGCTACACCTTC
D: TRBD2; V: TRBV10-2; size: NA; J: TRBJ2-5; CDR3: CASSGTGLAGVETQYF; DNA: TGCGCCAGCAGTGGAACGGGACTAGCGGGGGTGGAGACCCAGTACTTC
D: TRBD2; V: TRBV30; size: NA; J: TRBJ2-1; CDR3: CAWSVLAGGYNEQFF; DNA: TGTGCCTGGAGTGTACTAGCGGGGGGCTACAATGAGCAGTTCTTC
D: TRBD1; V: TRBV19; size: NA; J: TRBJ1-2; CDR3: CASRSTGGDYGYTF; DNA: TGTGCCAGTAGATCGACAGGGGGGGACTATGGCTACACCTTC
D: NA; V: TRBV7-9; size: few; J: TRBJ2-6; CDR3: CASSGAGANVLTF; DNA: TGTGCCAGCAGCGGAGCGGGGGCCAACGTCCTGACTTTC
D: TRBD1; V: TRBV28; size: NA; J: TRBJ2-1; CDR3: CASRTSTGAALNEQFF; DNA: TGTGCCAGCAGAACCAGTACAGGGGCCGCCCTCAATGAGCAGTTCTTC
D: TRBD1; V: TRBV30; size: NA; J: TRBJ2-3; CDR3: CAWSATGPDTQYF; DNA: TGTGCCTGGAGCGCGACAGGGCCAGATACGCAGTATTTT
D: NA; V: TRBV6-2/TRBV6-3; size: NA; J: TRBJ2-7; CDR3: CASSYSETGGTGIYEQYF; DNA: TGTGCCAGCAGTTACTCGGAAACGGGAGGGACAGGGATCTACGAGCAGTACTTC
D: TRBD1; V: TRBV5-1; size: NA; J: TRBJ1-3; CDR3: CASSSDRGHGNTIYF; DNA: TGCGCCAGCAGCTCGGACAGGGGGCATGGAAACACCATATATTTT
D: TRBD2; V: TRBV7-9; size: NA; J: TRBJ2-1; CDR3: CASTLGLAGGPGYVDEQFF; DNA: TGTGCCAGCACCTTAGGGCTAGCGGGGGGGCCGGGTTATGTCGATGAGCAGTTCTTC
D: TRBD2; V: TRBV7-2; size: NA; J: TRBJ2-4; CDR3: CASSQTGGKNIQYF; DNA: TGTGCCAGCAGCCAGACGGGGGGCAAAAACATTCAGTACTTC
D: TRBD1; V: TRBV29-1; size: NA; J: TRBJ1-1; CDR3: CSVGQGEREAFF; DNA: TGCAGCGTTGGACAGGGAGAGCGTGAAGCTTTCTTT
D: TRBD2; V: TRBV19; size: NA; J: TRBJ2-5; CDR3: CASSIGGGEETQYF; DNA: TGTGCCAGTAGTATTGGCGGGGGAGAAGAGACCCAGTACTTC
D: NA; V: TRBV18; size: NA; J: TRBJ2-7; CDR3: CASSPMRSSYEQYF; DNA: TGTGCCAGCTCACCTATGCGGAGCTCCTACGAGCAGTACTTC
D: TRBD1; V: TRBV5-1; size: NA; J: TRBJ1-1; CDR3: CASSLAQGISNTEAFF; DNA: TGCGCCAGCAGCTTGGCACAGGGGATTTCGAACACTGAAGCTTTCTTT
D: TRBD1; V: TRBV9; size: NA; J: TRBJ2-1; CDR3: CASSVVSGGFYEQFF; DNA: TGTGCCAGCAGCGTAGTTTCAGGGGGATTTTATGAGCAGTTCTTC
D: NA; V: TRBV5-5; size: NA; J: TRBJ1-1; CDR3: CASSFRGMNTEAFF; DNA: TGTGCCAGCAGCTTCAGAGGGATGAACACTGAAGCTTTCTTT
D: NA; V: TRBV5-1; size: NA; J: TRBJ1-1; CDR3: CASSLSVNTEAFF; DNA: TGCGCCAGCAGCTTGTCAGTAAACACTGAAGCTTTCTTT
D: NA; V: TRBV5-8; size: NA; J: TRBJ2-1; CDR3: CASSGLALASNEQFF; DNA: TGTGCCAGCAGCGGACTCGCTTTGGCCTCCAATGAGCAGTTCTTC
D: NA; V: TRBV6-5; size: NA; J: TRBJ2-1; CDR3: CASSSAETKYNEQFF; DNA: TGTGCCAGCAGTTCGGCTGAGACAAAATACAATGAGCAGTTCTTC
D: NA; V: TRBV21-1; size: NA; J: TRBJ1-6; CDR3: CASTGKSPLHF; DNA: TGTGCCAGTACAGGGAAGTCACCCCTCCATTTT
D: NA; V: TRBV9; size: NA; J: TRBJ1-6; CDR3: CASSVGQGYSPLHF; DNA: TGTGCCAGCAGCGTAGGCCAGGGATATTCACCCCTCCACTTT
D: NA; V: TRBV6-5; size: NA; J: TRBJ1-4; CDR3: CASSYLADSLNEKLFF; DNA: TGTGCCAGCAGTTACCTGGCGGACAGCCTTAATGAAAAACTGTTTTTT
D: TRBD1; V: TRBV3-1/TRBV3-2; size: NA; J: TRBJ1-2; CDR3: CASSQRTGTDGYTF; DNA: TGTGCCAGCAGCCAAAGAACCGGGACAGATGGCTACACCTTC
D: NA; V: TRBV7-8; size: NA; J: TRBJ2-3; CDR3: CASSRSADTQYF; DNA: TGTGCCAGCAGCCGCTCTGCAGATACGCAGTATTTT
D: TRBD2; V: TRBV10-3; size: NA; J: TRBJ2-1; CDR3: CAIRETSGGAGEQFF; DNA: TGTGCCATCCGGGAGACTAGCGGGGGGGCCGGGGAGCAGTTCTTC
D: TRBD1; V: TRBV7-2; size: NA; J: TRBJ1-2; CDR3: CASSRGQGANYGYTF; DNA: TGTGCCAGCAGCCGCGGACAGGGGGCTAACTATGGCTACACCTTC
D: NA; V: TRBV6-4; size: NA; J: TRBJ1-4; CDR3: CASSDSQGGKLFF; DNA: TGTGCCAGCAGTGACTCTCAGGGAGGGAAACTGTTTTTT
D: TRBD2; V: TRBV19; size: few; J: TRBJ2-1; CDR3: CASSSPSGGGNEQFF; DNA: TGTGCCAGTAGTTCCCCCAGCGGGGGAGGAAATGAGCAGTTCTTC
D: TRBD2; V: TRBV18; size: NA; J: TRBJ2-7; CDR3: CASSPNSGGSYEQYF; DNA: TGTGCCAGCTCCCCGAATAGCGGGGGGTCCTACGAGCAGTACTTC
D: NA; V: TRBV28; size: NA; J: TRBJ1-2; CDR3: CASSTTRKSLNYGYTF; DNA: TGTGCCAGCAGTACGACTCGGAAATCTCTCAACTATGGCTACACCTTC
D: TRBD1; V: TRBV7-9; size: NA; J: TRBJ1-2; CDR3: CASSLNIEMDRFYGYTF; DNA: TGTGCCAGCAGCTTAAATATAGAAATGGACAGGTTCTATGGCTACACCTTC
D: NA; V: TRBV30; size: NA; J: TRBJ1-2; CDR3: CAWSVGGLVYGYTF; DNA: TGTGCCTGGAGTGTGGGGGGATTGGTCTATGGCTACACCTTC
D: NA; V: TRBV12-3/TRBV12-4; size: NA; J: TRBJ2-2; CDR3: CASSRSWTGELFF; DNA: TGTGCCAGCAGTCGTAGTTGGACCGGGGAGCTGTTTTTT
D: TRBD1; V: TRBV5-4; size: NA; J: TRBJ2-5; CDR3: CASSPPGQGRETQYF; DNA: TGTGCCAGCAGCCCTCCGGGACAGGGGCGAGAGACCCAGTACTTC
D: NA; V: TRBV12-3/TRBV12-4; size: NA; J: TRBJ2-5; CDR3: CASTASSKETQYF; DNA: TGTGCCAGCACAGCGTCGAGTAAAGAGACCCAGTACTTC